This T cell receptor beta chain was captured by sequencing in a study of response to subunit inactivated influenza vaccine. The germline V gene encodes CDR1 SGHRS and CDR2 YFSETQ. V was cut by 0 bases and J by 1 base, with 8 bases left in between. The CDR3 consists of 14 residues. This clonotype was observed a few times. What it recognizes is unknown. Study-level findings and limits: Each seasonal flu vaccination may recruit only limited new T cells, authors suggested.

MiXCR, run by TCRdb on the RT-PCR reads, gives a single entry per CDR3 protein. The table has hundreds of thousands of distinct CDR3 sequences, 10% to 15% seen once. The chain uses TRBV5-1 and TRBJ2-7; D uncertain. This material consisted of PBMCs from blood, taken 45 days after vaccination. This sequence was found in a man aged 50-60 years who received an inactivated influenza vaccine. The CDR3, as DNA: TGCGCCAGCAGCTTGGACAACCAATCCTACGAGCAGTACTTC. It encodes CASSLDNQSYEQYF.